The rows below give T cell receptor beta chains drawn from one sample of a study of technical replicates of blood from a handful of donors. Assay: immunoSEQ multiplex PCR; the TCRdb copy retains only in-frame clones and omits some. The sample shows about 81,000 clones, 75% to 85% of them seen only once. Sequenced sample: PBMCs. Receptor source: a human donor in good health. Some clones in this sample may be carry-over from other donors' samples. Each CDR3 is given with its conserved first and last residue.

v_gene	CDR3aa
TRBV4-3	CASSQGRGSSYEQYF
TRBV10-1	CASSEPQETQYF
TRBV12-5	CASGLDSMRAFF
TRBV7-2	CASSLYAGEQYF
TRBV30	CAWGRGQRGVEQFF
TRBV5-4	CASSTQGKLSYEQYF
TRBV29-1	CSVRRGSGGAGTGELFF
TRBV7-2	CASSKNPSQGAWETQYF
TRBV18	CASSPQAGQGVYEQYF
TRBV4-1	CASRPGQGGTEAFF
TRBV20-1	CSAIRGETQYF
TRBV9	CASSTEAGDGELFF
TRBV6-6	CASSYGDRGIYEQYF
TRBV5-4	CASSLRDYSHNEQFF
TRBV6-5	CASRINRGSTGELFF
TRBV19	CASSPRTGPTEAFF
TRBV29-1	CSVVDRASYEQYF
TRBV4-1	CASSQELDYYYNEQFF
TRBV10-3	CAISESPVSGANVLTF
TRBV7-3	CASSATGGNSPLHF
TRBV5-4	CASSPDRVNNSPLHF
TRBV30	CAWSDGGRRFF
TRBV7-6	CASSTDSLNTEAFF
TRBV29-1	CSVERGPGQPQHF
TRBV27	CASSPVVSTDTQYF
TRBV5-8	CASSWGHPIYYNEQFF
TRBV6-1	CASSPKQGSHGYTF
TRBV5-1	CASSRGLAVYEQYF
TRBV30	CAWIAGGLETQYF
TRBV30	CAWSRGGTGGANVLTF
TRBV21-1	CASSKGQGQPQHF
TRBV5-1	CASSLFIGETQYF
TRBV7-6	CASSFSNTEAFF
TRBV19	CASSMVRGGFAGELFF
TRBV6-6	CASRRGAGSFEQFF
TRBV5-6	CASSLPTSGKYREQYF
TRBV7-9	CASSFWGLAGNNEQFF
TRBV4-3	CASSRDFGNTIYF
TRBV7-9	CASSLQGQETQYF
TRBV6-5	CASARSSYEQYF
TRBV30	CAWRGRGNGNQPQHF
TRBV28	CASSTRPGGGYTF
TRBV5-4	CASSFTLADEQYF
TRBV18	CASSPSRGGTGQPQHF
TRBV14	CASSQDLAGILADTQYF